The following is a T cell receptor beta chain sequence with its context. This sample is drawn from a study of T cell changes during pregnancy in multiple sclerosis. The table came from immunoSEQ multiplex PCR; TCRdb's copy has only in-frame clones and leaves some out. The sample yields under 50,000 clones, 80% to 95% seen once. From germline, CDR1 is SGHKS and CDR2 YYEKEE (reference sequence). The CDR3 sequence is 13 residues long. Trimming took off 0 bases at V and 3 bases at J, with 7 bases between the two ends. The TCR was taken from a female donor with multiple sclerosis, enrolled in a pregnancy study. The input for sequencing was CD8+ T cells from peripheral blood mononuclear cells, taken before pregnancy. The rearrangement uses TRBV5-5 and TRBJ2-7; D call uncertain. CDR3 sequence (DNA): TGTGCCAGCAGCTTGGGCAGATTCTACGAGCAGTACTTC. Protein product: CASSLGRFYEQYF.